This T cell receptor beta chain was identified during a study of lymphopenia after photon versus proton radiotherapy. General study points: Proton therapy kept repertoires fairly stable, unlike photons, which gained effector/memory cells. Larger post-nadir TCR diversity loss correlated inversely with survival in deceased patients. Oligoclonal CD8+ Temra expansion after nadir drove photon patients' diversity drop.

CDR1 is MNHNY and CDR2 is SVGAGI in the germline V gene (reference sequence). This CDR3 is built from 11 residues. Trimming took 5 bases from V and 6 from J, leaving 7 bases between them. Comments on this clone: No antigen is known for it.

Profiled with immunoSEQ multiplex PCR; TCRdb holds only in-frame clones, not every one. The sample shows tens of thousands of clones, 85% to 90% of them seen only once. The material was peripheral blood, obtained from a patient treated with proton-based radiotherapy. The V and J genes are TRBV6-6 and TRBJ1-1; no clear D gene. The TCR sequence derives from a woman in her 70s with pancreatic cancer. Some clones in this sample may be carry-over from other donors' samples. The CDR3 bases are TGTGCCAGCAGTCCCGTCCCTGAAGCTTTCTTT. This translates into CASSPVPEAFF.